This T cell receptor beta chain emerged from a study of CD8+CD57+ T cells in acquired aplastic anemia. Overall study context: The mean DNA yield obtained from sorted CD4+ and CD8+ cells came to 3.2 ug.

With respect to this clonotype: The antigen is undetermined.

It was genomic DNA that served as the template for profiling TCR beta VDJ and CDR3. TCRdb re-derived calls from the reads in MiXCR, one entry per CDR3 protein. The top ten hold 8.4% of the sample, which has about 140,000 distinct CDR3 sequences, about 40% seen once. Looked up from germline, CDR1 is SGHVS and CDR2 is FNYEAQ. This CDR3 has 16 residues. V shed 3 bases and J shed 4 bases, with 13 bases lying between them. Study-level results: Patients were compared with controls for CD8+ Simpson's diversity, and no significant difference emerged. Patients and controls were found to share twenty-nine CD8+ CDR3 sequences.

The sample was sorted CD4+, CD8+, or CD8+CD57+ T cells (not recorded which) from PBMCs. V and J are TRBV7-6 and TRBJ2-6; D perhaps matches TRBD1 (6 bases). This sequence was found in a human donor in good health, serving as a control. The CDR3, as DNA: TGTGCCAGCAGCTTGGGAGTGGGGGCCGGGGCCAACGTCCTGACTTTC. Translated, it gives CASSLGVGAGANVLTF.